The present entry profiles one TCR beta chain with its context. Its antigen has not been determined. The record has no base qualities; no much larger clone is one base away. This entry is derived from a study of technical replicates of blood from a handful of donors (dated by TCRdb to about 2017). The CDR3 measures 12 amino acids from cysteine to phenylalanine. Left in the record is the CDR3 DNA by itself, 36 bases read in frame from the first base. At the junction V is shortened by 1 base and J by 6 bases, with 4 bases in between. CDR1 and CDR2, looked up from the germline V gene, are MGHRA and YSYEKL. Libraries were constructed by the immunoSEQ multiplex PCR assay. Not all clones reach the TCRdb copy of this immuneACCESS table, which keeps in-frame sequences only. Checked studies attribute under half of the gap to unresolved V genes and leave the rest unexplained. The sample profile shows 80,000 to 90,000 clones; around 94% of them were found once. The top ten clones comprise roughly 0.23% of the sample.

The chain couples TRBV4-1 to TRBJ1-5, with the D gene not clear enough to name. The clonotype was recovered from a human donor in good health. Sequencing was performed on T cells isolated from PBMCs. The sequence in DNA is TGCGCCAGCAGCCAAGCGGGTCAGCCCCAGCATTTT. It specifies CASSQAGQPQHF.